Each of the 26 T cell receptor beta chains below was sequenced from the same sample in a study of PD-1 blockade in classical Hodgkin lymphoma. Documented time point: newly diagnosed, previously untreated cHL patient sample. Assay used: immunoSEQ multiplex PCR; TCRdb lists only in-frame clones, some missing. The sample holds tens of thousands of clones, more than 85% seen once. The sequencing input was peripheral blood mononuclear cells (PBMCs). These TCRs come from a human donor with classical Hodgkin lymphoma.

The table lists this clone with a count of one. At the DNA level, this CDR3 is encoded by other sequences in the same sample as well. The chain combines TRBV30 with TRBJ2-1; no clear D gene. Germline-derived CDR1 and CDR2 are GTSNPN and SVGIG (reference sequence). Trimming cost V 2 bases and J 1 base, with 3 bases left between them. The CDR3 spans 12 residues. CDR3 sequence reads: CAWSRSYNEQFF. The CDR3 region has the DNA TGTGCCTGGAGTCGGTCCTACAATGAGCAGTTCTTC.

This clone was detected only once. The genes are TRBV6-1 and TRBJ1-1; D call uncertain. V gave up 3 bases and J gave up 0 bases, with 11 bases separating them. There are 15 residues in the CDR3. Germline CDR1 is MNHNS and CDR2 is SASEGT. CDR3 DNA: TGTGCCAGCAGTGACCTCCTTCAAGTGAACACTGAAGCTTTCTTT. It codes for CASSDLLQVNTEAFF.

The chain employs TRBV18 and TRBJ2-3; perhaps TRBD1 as D (7 bases). The CDR3 sequence is 15 residues long. The germline gives CDR1 KGHSH, CDR2 LQKENI. V was shortened by 3 bases and J by 5 bases, with 15 bases between the two germline ends. This CDR3 reads CASSPTYQGGDTQYF. For the CDR3, the DNA is TGTGCCAGCTCACCGACTTATCAGGGGGGAGATACGCAGTATTTT.

V usage is TRBV27 and J usage is TRBJ2-5; D is perhaps TRBD2 (5 bases). Germline CDR1 is MNHEY and CDR2 is SMNVEV (reference sequence). Trimming took 5 bases from V and 1 from J, leaving 11 bases between them. CDR3 size: 14 residues. CDR3 amino acids: CASSAWSGQETQYF. CDR3 bases: TGTGCCAGCAGTGCTTGGAGCGGCCAAGAGACCCAGTACTTC.

The chain employs TRBV5-1 and TRBJ1-3, with no clear D. This CDR3 region has 15 residues. V was pared by 0 bases and J by 0 bases, with 7 bases between. Germline CDR1 SGHRS, CDR2 YFSETQ. Here the CDR3 DNA reads TGCGCCAGCAGCTTGGCCGCGGCCTCTGGAAACACCATATATTTT. Protein product: CASSLAAASGNTIYF. Looking up the rest from reference TRBV5-1 and TRBJ1-3 gives the full variable domain: KAGVTQTPRYLIKTRGQQVTLSCSPISGHRSVSWYQQTPGQGLQFLFEYFSETQRNKGNFPGRFSGRQFSNSRSEMNVSTLELGDSALYLCASSLAAASGNTIYFGEGSWLTVV.

V gene TRBV9 combines with J gene TRBJ1-5; D unclear. This CDR3 is built from 15 residues. Looked up from germline, CDR1 is SGDLS and CDR2 is YYNGEE. V lost 3 bases and J 3 bases, leaving 13 bases between the germline ends. The CDR3 sequence is CASSATASYNQPQHF. The CDR3 nucleotides read TGTGCCAGCAGCGCGACGGCCTCGTACAATCAGCCCCAGCATTTT.

The chain uses TRBV7-9 and TRBJ2-5; weak D call: TRBD2 (6 bases). CDR1 and CDR2 from the germline V gene are SEHNR and FQNEAQ (reference sequence). The CDR3 is made up of 16 amino acids. Trimming took off 1 base at V and 5 bases at J, with 17 bases between the two ends. CDR3 DNA: TGTGCCAGCAGCTTAGGAGGGCCCGCTGGGGGGGAGACCCAGTACTTC. Translating it yields CASSLGGPAGGETQYF.

V usage is TRBV6-5 and J usage is TRBJ2-3; maybe TRBD2 (5 bases). The CDR3 totals 15 residues. The V end was cut by 2 bases, the J end by 0 bases, with 9 bases between. Germline assignment: CDR1 MNHEY and CDR2 SVGAGI. CDR3 in amino acids: CASSYRAVSTDTQYF. CDR3 sequence (DNA): TGTGCCAGCAGTTACCGAGCGGTTAGCACAGATACGCAGTATTTT.

This chain connects TRBV7-8 to TRBJ2-3; TRBD2 might be the D (7 bases). V was shortened by 5 bases and J by 2 bases, with 14 bases between the two germline ends. Germline loops: CDR1 SGHVS, CDR2 FQNEAQ. This CDR3 is 15 amino acids long. CDR3 sequence reads: CASSLGGGPTDTQYF. In DNA form, the CDR3 reads TGTGCCAGCAGCCTAGGGGGGGGGCCCACAGATACGCAGTATTTT. Full variable domain (remainder filled in from reference TRBV7-8 and TRBJ2-3): GAGVSQSPRYKVAKRGQDVALRCDPISGHVSLFWYQQALGQGPEFLTYFQNEAQLDKSGLPSDRFFAERPEGSVSTLKIQRTQQEDSAVYLCASSLGGGPTDTQYFGPGTRLTVL.

The rearrangement links TRBV4-1 to TRBJ2-7; TRBD2 aligns across 7 bases. Germline V gene sequence: CDR1 MGHRA, CDR2 YSYEKL. J was trimmed by 1 base and V by 1 base; bases with no gene match: 4. CDR3 size: 15 residues. The CDR3 loop is CASSQGGGVSYEQYF. The CDR3 coding sequence is TGCGCCAGCAGCCAAGGGGGAGGGGTGTCCTACGAGCAGTACTTC.

This clone turned up a few times. This chain connects TRBV19 to TRBJ2-7; D remains unclear. Trimming shortened V by 11 bases and J by 2 bases, and 22 bases separated the two germline ends. Germline CDR1 LNHDA, CDR2 SQIVND (reference sequence). The CDR3 runs to 15 residues. The CDR3 coding sequence is TGTGCCGTAGCTTATATCGATCGGTACCCCTACGAGCAGTACTTC. Translation gives CAVAYIDRYPYEQYF.

This clone was observed a few times. The chain combines TRBV5-8 with TRBJ2-1, with 10 bases matching TRBD2. Germline values: CDR1 SGHTS, CDR2 YDEGEE. The J segment lost 9 bases and the V segment lost 4 bases, leaving 13 bases of the junction unmatched. There are 16 residues in the CDR3. The CDR3 loop reads CASSTTGAGGPREQFF. The CDR3 DNA reads as TGTGCCAGCAGCACCACCGGAGCGGGAGGGCCCCGTGAGCAGTTCTTC.

This chain joins TRBV4-1 and TRBJ2-5; D remains ambiguous. The CDR3 extends over 14 amino acids. CDR1 MGHRA and CDR2 YSYEKL come from the germline V gene. With 0 bases removed from V and 4 bases from J, the gap between germline ends came to 9 bases. The CDR3 DNA sequence: TGCGCCAGCAGCCAAGAAAGTTCGGTAGAGACCCAGTACTTC. This encodes CASSQESSVETQYF.

The genes are TRBV7-2 and TRBJ2-5, with a tentative D call TRBD1 (5 bases). Per the germline V gene, CDR1 is SGHTA and CDR2 is FQGNSA. The CDR3 is made up of 13 amino acids. V was trimmed by 7 bases and J by 5 bases, leaving 14 bases between them. CDR3 sequence: CASTPRARETQYF. Here the CDR3 DNA reads TGTGCCAGCACCCCCAGGGCGCGTGAGACCCAGTACTTC.

The rearrangement joins TRBV6-1 to TRBJ2-7; D call uncertain. From germline, CDR1 is MNHNS and CDR2 SASEGT. The CDR3 is made up of 9 amino acids. Between the trimmed V and J ends, which lost 1 base and 13 bases, there was a span of 5 bases. The CDR3: CASSEEAYF. DNA of the CDR3: TGTGCCAGCAGTGAAGAGGCCTACTTC.

The gene calls are TRBV10-3 and TRBJ2-2, with 7 bases that match TRBD2. CDR3 length: 15 amino acids. The V segment lost 6 bases and the J segment 4 bases; nucleotides outside the gene matches: 8. Germline lookup yields CDR1 ENHRY and CDR2 SYGVKD. The CDR3 loop is CAIRKAGPATGELFF. CDR3 nucleotides: TGTGCCATCAGGAAAGCGGGGCCCGCCACCGGGGAGCTGTTTTTT.

V is TRBV6-1 and J is TRBJ1-2, with D unresolved. Germline CDR1 MNHNS, CDR2 SASEGT. V was clipped by 3 bases and J by 3 bases, with 11 bases between them. The CDR3 loop spans 14 amino acids. This CDR3 is CASSDGPHHYGYTF. Here the CDR3 DNA reads TGTGCCAGCAGTGATGGGCCCCACCACTATGGCTACACCTTC.

This chain joins TRBV18 and TRBJ1-2; perhaps TRBD1 as D (6 bases). V was clipped by 3 bases and J by 1 base, with 15 bases between them. CDR1 and CDR2 from the germline V gene are KGHSH and LQKENI. The CDR3 runs 16 residues. The CDR3 here is CASSPKDSALNYGYTF. In nucleotides, the CDR3 is TGTGCCAGCTCACCCAAGGACAGCGCGCTTAACTATGGCTACACCTTC.

The genes are TRBV21-1 and TRBJ2-2; the table names TRBD1, a call not compared with the DNA. TRBV21-1 is shown as a pseudogene. CDR3 length equals 20 residues. CDR3 protein: CASSKGVFVCRQINTGELFF. The CDR3 coding sequence is TGTGCCAGCAGCAAAGGAGTCTTCGTGTGTAGACAGATTAACACCGGGGAGCTGTTTTTT.

The chain combines TRBV11-2 with TRBJ2-7; possibly TRBD2 for D (5 bases). Germline CDR1 reads SGHAT; CDR2 reads FQNNGV. The CDR3 has 14 amino acids. Trimming took off 5 bases at V and 4 bases at J, with 15 bases between the two ends. The CDR3 sequence: CASSPDRDFYEQYF. The CDR3 nucleotides are TGTGCCAGCAGCCCCGACCGGGATTTTTACGAGCAGTACTTC.

The rearrangement joins TRBV7-2 to TRBJ2-1; weak D call: TRBD2 (5 bases). V gave up 0 bases and J gave up 9 bases, with 9 bases separating them. The CDR3 runs 13 residues. Germline-derived CDR1 and CDR2 are SGHTA and FQGNSA. The CDR3 nucleotides are TGTGCCAGCAGCTTAGCTAGCGCTAGTGAGCAGTTCTTC. Translation: CASSLASASEQFF.

J is TRBJ2-1 and V is TRBV11-3, with no clear D. The CDR3 spans 13 residues. The germline gives CDR1 SGHNT, CDR2 YENEEA. Trimming left V 0 bases short and J 9 bases short, with 9 bases between. As DNA, the CDR3 is TGTGCCAGCAGCTTAGAGCGATGGAGTGAGCAGTTCTTC. Translation gives CASSLERWSEQFF.

This sequence joins TRBV5-8 and TRBJ2-1; TRBD2 might be the D (5 bases). Per the germline V gene, CDR1 is SGHTS and CDR2 is YDEGEE. This CDR3 region has 15 residues. V was cut by 1 base and J by 0 bases, with 8 bases left in between. CDR3 DNA sequence: TGTGCCAGCAGCTTGCTCCTAGCCTCCTACAATGAGCAGTTCTTC. Its protein product is CASSLLLASYNEQFF.

The chain joins TRBV7-9 to TRBJ1-2, with D maybe TRBD1 (5 bases). V lost 5 bases and J lost 0, with 10 bases in between. The CDR3 extends over 14 amino acids. Germline V gene data show CDR1 as SEHNR and CDR2 as FQNEAQ (reference sequence). The CDR3 loop reads CASSTGGSNYGYTF. The CDR3 DNA follows: TGTGCCAGCAGCACGGGGGGGTCTAACTATGGCTACACCTTC.

This clone was seen just once. The CDR3 nucleotides are TGTGCCAGCAGCGTAGCTGATTCGGGGGCGATCACGCAGTATTTT. Residues: CASSVADSGAITQYF. The V and J genes are TRBV9 and TRBJ2-3, with D perhaps being TRBD1 or TRBD2 (6 bases each). The germline V gene has CDR1 SGDLS and CDR2 YYNGEE. Trimming cost V 0 bases and J 9 bases, with 17 bases left between them. This CDR3 spans 15 amino acids.

Details on this clone: The sample holds other DNA sequences that translate to the same CDR3. The chain carries TRBV7-2 and TRBJ1-2; D perhaps matches TRBD1 (5 bases). CDR1 is SGHTA and CDR2 is FQGNSA in the germline V gene. The CDR3 extends over 13 amino acids. The V and J ends lost 0 bases and 5 bases respectively, with 7 bases between them. The CDR3 spells CASSLAGTYGYTF. As DNA, the CDR3 is TGTGCCAGCAGCTTAGCCGGGACTTATGGCTACACCTTC.